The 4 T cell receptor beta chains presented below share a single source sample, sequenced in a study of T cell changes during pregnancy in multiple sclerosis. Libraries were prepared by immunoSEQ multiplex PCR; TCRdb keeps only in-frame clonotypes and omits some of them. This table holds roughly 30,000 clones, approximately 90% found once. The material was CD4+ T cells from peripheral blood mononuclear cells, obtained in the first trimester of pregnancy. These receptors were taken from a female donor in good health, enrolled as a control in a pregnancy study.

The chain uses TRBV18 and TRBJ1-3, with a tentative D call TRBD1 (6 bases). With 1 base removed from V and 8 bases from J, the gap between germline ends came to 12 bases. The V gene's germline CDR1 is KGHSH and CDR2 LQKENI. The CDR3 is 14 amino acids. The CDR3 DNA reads TGTGCCAGCTCACCACTTCCAGGGGCGGACACCATATATTTT. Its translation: CASSPLPGADTIYF.

In DNA, the CDR3 is TGTGCCAGCAGTGACCAGGGGTCCGAGCAGTACTTC. As protein: CASSDQGSEQYF. The J gene is TRBJ2-7, the V gene TRBV2, with D perhaps TRBD1 (6 bases). Trimming shortened V by 3 bases and J by 6 bases, and 9 bases separated the two germline ends. The CDR3 is 12 residues long. Germline V gene data show CDR1 as SNHLY and CDR2 as FYNNEI.

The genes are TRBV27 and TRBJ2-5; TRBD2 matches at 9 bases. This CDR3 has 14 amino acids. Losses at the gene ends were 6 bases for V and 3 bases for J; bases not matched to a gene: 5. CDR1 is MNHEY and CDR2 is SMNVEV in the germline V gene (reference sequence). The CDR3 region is CASRRTSAKETQYF. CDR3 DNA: TGTGCCAGCAGAAGGACTAGCGCGAAAGAGACCCAGTACTTC.

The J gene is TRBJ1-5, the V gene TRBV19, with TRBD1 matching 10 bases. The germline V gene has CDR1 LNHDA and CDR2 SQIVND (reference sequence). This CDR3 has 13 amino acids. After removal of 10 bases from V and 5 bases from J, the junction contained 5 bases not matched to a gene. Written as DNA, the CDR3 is TGTGCCACTTCCGGACAGGGGGATCAGCCCCAGCATTTT. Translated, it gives CATSGQGDQPQHF.